A single sample is the source of the 19 T cell receptor beta chains below, sequenced in a study of blood T cell repertoires in COVID-19. Profiling relied on immunoSEQ multiplex PCR, and the TCRdb table lists in-frame clones only, not all of them. The table lists some 160,000 clones, 87% of them singletons. Sequenced material: peripheral blood. All receptors derive from a woman in her seventies with COVID-19, enrolled during active disease.

The J gene is TRBJ2-2, the V gene TRBV5-1; no clear D gene. This CDR3 spans 14 amino acids. V gave up 0 bases and J gave up 1 base, with 4 bases separating them. The germline gives CDR1 SGHRS, CDR2 YFSETQ. CDR3 in DNA: TGCGCCAGCAGCTTGGACTTGAACACCGGGGAGCTGTTTTTT. This codes for CASSLDLNTGELFF.

The chain joins TRBV7-9 to TRBJ2-1; D possibly corresponds to TRBD1 (5 bases). This CDR3 is built from 14 residues. Per germline, CDR1 SEHNR and CDR2 FQNEAQ (reference sequence). The V and J ends lost 6 bases and 3 bases respectively, with 12 bases between them. This chain's CDR3 is CASSPRTIYNEQFF. CDR3 sequence (DNA): TGTGCCAGCAGTCCAAGGACAATCTACAATGAGCAGTTCTTC.

The chain couples TRBV4-2 to TRBJ1-2, with 12 bases identical to TRBD1. Trimming cost V 1 base and J 3 bases; bases outside gene matches: 6. Germline V lookup: CDR1 LGHNA, CDR2 YNFKEQ. The CDR3 length is 17 residues. Here the CDR3 DNA reads TGTGCCAGCAGCCAAGCGGGCGGGACAGGGGGCGACTATGGCTACACCTTC. Translating gives CASSQAGGTGGDYGYTF.

This chain uses TRBV20-1 with TRBJ2-3; D gene unclear. The CDR3 length is 10 residues. Germline V gene sequence: CDR1 DFQATT, CDR2 SNEGSKA (reference sequence). The ends were cut back, 5 bases at V and 5 bases at J, with 5 bases in the middle. CDR3 in amino acids: CSASRDTQYF. In DNA form, the CDR3 reads TGCAGTGCTTCGAGAGATACGCAGTATTTT.

J is TRBJ1-5 and V is TRBV11-2; D perhaps matches TRBD1 (5 bases). V was shortened by 4 bases and J by 0 bases, with 13 bases between the two germline ends. Germline V CDR1 and CDR2: SGHAT, FQNNGV. The CDR3 sequence is 16 residues long. For the CDR3, the DNA is TGTGCCAGCAGCTACCCACGGGACTATAGCAATCAGCCCCAGCATTTT. Amino acid sequence: CASSYPRDYSNQPQHF.

This clone has only a few counts. V usage is TRBV6-1 and J usage is TRBJ1-3; the D is unclear. The CDR3 loop spans 14 amino acids. Germline V gene lookup returns CDR1 MNHNS and CDR2 SASEGT. The V gene lost 1 base and the J gene lost 3 bases, with 7 bases spanning the gap. The CDR3 loop reads CASSEGAYGNTIYF. CDR3 DNA sequence: TGTGCCAGCAGTGAAGGGGCGTATGGAAACACCATATATTTT.

The CDR3 coding sequence is TGTGCCAGCAGCCAAGTCGTCGGAGGTTACGAGCAGTACTTC. Residues: CASSQVVGGYEQYF. This chain joins TRBV14 and TRBJ2-7; TRBD2 might be the D (5 bases). CDR3 length: 14 amino acids. CDR1 is SGHDN, CDR2 FVKESK, per germline. Trimming left V 1 base short and J 4 bases short, with 11 bases between.

The chain is built from TRBV5-4 and TRBJ2-7; 9 nucleotides align to TRBD2. Germline trimming cut 4 bases from V and 4 bases from J; bases unmatched to any gene: 9. This CDR3 comprises 15 residues. Germline lookup yields CDR1 SGHNT and CDR2 YYREEE (reference sequence). In DNA, the CDR3 is TGTGCCAGCAGCCTTCAGCGGGGGGACCCTTACGAGCAGTACTTC. Residues: CASSLQRGDPYEQYF.

The rearrangement links TRBV15 to TRBJ1-6, with 7 bases matching TRBD1. This CDR3 region has 14 residues. Germline CDR1 is LNHNV and CDR2 is YYDKDF (reference sequence). V trimming: 6 bases; J trimming: 8 bases; junction bases outside the gene matches: 7. In DNA form, the CDR3 reads TGTGCCACCAGTCCTTCGGGACAGTATTCACCCCTCCACTTT. This gives the protein CATSPSGQYSPLHF.

The chain employs TRBV9 and TRBJ1-4, with D perhaps matching TRBD1 (5 bases). CDR3 length: 16 residues. CDR1 is SGDLS and CDR2 is YYNGEE in the germline V gene. The ends were cut back, 3 bases at V and 4 bases at J, with 16 bases in the middle. CDR3 amino acids: CASSAAPQGGNEKLFF. CDR3 bases: TGTGCCAGCAGCGCCGCCCCCCAGGGCGGTAATGAAAAACTGTTTTTT.

CDR3 DNA sequence: TGTGCCAGCAGCCACAGGGGTACGGGCAATCAGCCCCAGCATTTT. Amino acid sequence: CASSHRGTGNQPQHF. The genes are TRBV11-2 and TRBJ1-5, with 7 bases that match TRBD1. Trimming removed 5 bases from V and 2 bases from J; junction bases left unmatched: 6. This CDR3 comprises 15 residues. CDR1 is SGHAT, CDR2 FQNNGV, per germline. Full variable domain (remainder filled in from reference TRBV11-2 and TRBJ1-5): EAGVAQSPRYKIIEKRQSVAFWCNPISGHATLYWYQQILGQGPKLLIQFQNNGVVDDSQLPKDRFSAERLKGVDSTLKIQPAKLEDSAVYLCASSHRGTGNQPQHFGDGTRLSIL.

This clone was detected only a few times. The genes are TRBV12-3 or TRBV12-4 and TRBJ1-1; maybe TRBD1 (5 bases). The ends were cut back, 1 base at V and 7 bases at J, with 10 bases in the middle. The CDR3 consists of 13 residues. DNA for the CDR3: TGTGCCAGCAGTTTAGAACAGGACGGTGAAGCTTTCTTT. Encoded protein: CASSLEQDGEAFF.

This rearrangement joins TRBV15 to TRBJ2-3; no clear D gene. There are 14 residues in the CDR3. The germline V gene encodes CDR1 LNHNV and CDR2 YYDKDF (reference sequence). Trimming took off 3 bases at V and 0 bases at J, with 7 bases between the two ends. The CDR3 coding sequence is TGTGCCACCAGCAGTGGTACTAGCACAGATACGCAGTATTTT. Amino acids: CATSSGTSTDTQYF. The full variable domain, in which reference TRBV15 and TRBJ2-3 provide the parts outside the CDR3, is DAMVIQNPRYQVTQFGKPVTLSCSQTLNHNVMYWYQQKSSQAPKLLFHYYDKDFNNEADTPDNFQSRRPNTSFCFLDIRSPGLGDTAMYLCATSSGTSTDTQYFGPGTRLTVL.

The rearrangement uses TRBV11-3 and TRBJ2-2; no firm D call. The V gene lost 5 bases and the J gene lost 1 base, with 11 bases spanning the gap. This CDR3 has 15 amino acids. Germline V gene sequence: CDR1 SGHNT, CDR2 YENEEA. The CDR3 is CASSPRGQNTGELFF. The CDR3 DNA follows: TGTGCCAGCAGCCCTAGAGGCCAGAACACCGGGGAGCTGTTTTTT.

This clone was counted once. CDR3 in amino acids: CASSLRLSPQHF. In DNA form, the CDR3 reads TGTGCCAGCAGTTTGCGGCTCAGTCCCCAGCATTTT. The chain employs TRBV28 and TRBJ1-5; unclear D gene. Trimming removed 3 bases from V and 10 bases from J, with 10 bases in between. Germline values: CDR1 MDHEN, CDR2 SYDVKM. The CDR3 has 12 amino acids.

The genes are TRBV7-2 and TRBJ1-6; 7 bases line up with TRBD1. Losses at the gene ends were 5 bases for V and 6 bases for J; bases not matched to a gene: 7. This CDR3 region has 15 residues. CDR1 and CDR2 from the germline V gene are SGHTA and FQGNSA. The CDR3 sequence is CASSVPTGFNSPLHF. CDR3 DNA sequence: TGTGCCAGCAGCGTCCCGACAGGGTTTAATTCACCCCTCCACTTT.

The V call is TRBV29-1, the J call TRBJ2-1, with D possibly TRBD1 on 7 matching bases. Trimming took 6 bases from V and 9 from J, leaving 12 bases between them. The CDR3 has 11 amino acids. Germline V gene data show CDR1 as SQVTM and CDR2 as ANQGSEA. DNA for the CDR3: TGCAGCGTGAACAGGGGAGGTGAGCAGTTCTTC. Its protein product is CSVNRGGEQFF.

The chain recombines TRBV5-4 with TRBJ1-2, with a weak D call TRBD1 (6 bases). The CDR3 spans 14 residues. V was trimmed by 4 bases and J by 5 bases, leaving 15 bases between them. Per germline, CDR1 SGHNT and CDR2 YYREEE (reference sequence). As DNA, the CDR3 is TGTGCCAGCAGCCTCGAGCTACAGGGATATGGCTACACCTTC. Its translation: CASSLELQGYGYTF.

The genes are TRBV7-9 and TRBJ1-5; 8 positions match TRBD1. The germline V gene encodes CDR1 SEHNR and CDR2 FQNEAQ (reference sequence). Trimming at V came to 5 bases and at J to 2 bases, leaving 11 bases not matched to a gene. This CDR3 is 17 amino acids long. CDR3 amino acids: CASSKGQVGYGNQPQHF. CDR3 bases: TGTGCCAGCAGCAAGGGACAGGTGGGGTATGGCAATCAGCCCCAGCATTTT.